A selection of T cell receptor beta chains follows, all from one sample in a study of Graves' ophthalmopathy and Graves' hyperthyroidism. TCRdb processed the multiplex PCR reads anew with MiXCR; each CDR3 protein has one entry. The table records roughly 400,000 distinct CDR3 sequences, 17% of them present only once. Sample: peripheral blood. All receptors derive from an adult woman with stable Graves' hyperthyroidism. CDR3s include the opening cysteine and the closing phenylalanine or tryptophan. The D gene is left open where the match is weak. Rows may omit the clone size; those that give it use once, few, many or a size class.

>.|TRBJ2-2|.|TRBV3-1
TGTGCCAGCAGCCACGGGTGGGACACCGGGGAGCTGTTTTTT
CASSHGWDTGELFF
>TRBD1|TRBJ2-7|many|TRBV7-9
TGTGCCAGCAGCTTAACCGGGACAGGGTTTATCTACGAGCAGTACTTC
CASSLTGTGFIYEQYF
>TRBD1|TRBJ2-5|many|TRBV20-1
TGCAGTGCTAGAGATCTCGGACAGGGGGCCGAGACCCAGTACTTC
CSARDLGQGAETQYF
>.|TRBJ2-2|many|TRBV6-5
TGTGCCAGCAGTTACGGGCCAGGGTGGACCGGGGAGCTGTTTTTT
CASSYGPGWTGELFF
>TRBD1|TRBJ1-2|many|TRBV24-1
TGTGCCACCAGTGATGGGGACAGTTTTCGCTACACCTTC
CATSDGDSFRYTF
>.|TRBJ1-1|many|TRBV12-3/TRBV12-4
TGTGCCAGCAGTTCACGGACGGATGAGGTATCTTTCTTT
CASSSRTDEVSFF
>.|TRBJ1-1|many|TRBV6-2/TRBV6-3
TGTGCCAGCACTTTAATGGGACAGAACACTGAAGCTTTCTTT
CASTLMGQNTEAFF
>TRBD2|TRBJ2-7|.|TRBV13
TGTGCCAGCAGCCCGACTCTAGCGGGAGGGCCGGTCTACGAGCAGTACTTC
CASSPTLAGGPVYEQYF
>.|TRBJ2-4|.|TRBV4-1
TGCGCCAGCAGCCAACTGGGGGCGGCCAAAAACACTCAGTACTTC
CASSQLGAAKNTQYF
>TRBD1|TRBJ1-1|.|TRBV6-1
TGTGCCAGCAGTGAAAGGGTAGGGGGCTACTTGAACACTGAAGCTTTCTTT
CASSERVGGYLNTEAFF
>.|TRBJ2-4|few|TRBV28
TGTGCCAGCAGTTTGCAGGGAACCAAAAACATTAAGTACTTC
CASSLQGTKNIKYF
>TRBD1|TRBJ1-2|few|TRBV12-3/TRBV12-4
TGTGCCAGCAGTCTGGGACAGGGTCACTATGGCTACACCTTC
CASSLGQGHYGYTF
>.|TRBJ1-5|once|TRBV12-3/TRBV12-4
TGTGCCAGCAGTTTAGATTCGGGGGGGAATCAGCCCCAGCATTTT
CASSLDSGGNQPQHF
>.|TRBJ2-6|many|TRBV29-1
TGCAGCGTTGAGGCACCCATAGACTCTGGGGCCAACGTCCTGACTTTC
CSVEAPIDSGANVLTF
>TRBD1|TRBJ1-2|.|TRBV30
TGTGCCTGGAGTGAGGGACAGGGGGGCTCTAACTATGGCTACACCTTC
CAWSEGQGGSNYGYTF
>TRBD1|TRBJ1-2|many|TRBV12-3/TRBV12-4
TGTGCCAGCAGTTTCTCGGGACAGGTCCGAACTGGCTACACCTTC
CASSFSGQVRTGYTF
>.|TRBJ2-4|many|TRBV9
TGTGCCAGCAGCGTAGTACCATTACAGGTTGGGGAGCGAGGTGTTCAGTACTTC
CASSVVPLQVGERGVQYF
>.|TRBJ1-5|many|TRBV6-5
TGTGCCAGCAGCGGAATCTACTGGAGCAATCAGCCCCAGCATTTT
CASSGIYWSNQPQHF
>TRBD2|TRBJ2-2|.|TRBV7-8
TGTGCCAGCAGCCCCGCTAGCGGGGGTGTCACCGGGGAGCTGTTTTTT
CASSPASGGVTGELFF
>.|TRBJ2-7|many|TRBV6-2/TRBV6-3
TGTGCCAGCAGTTACGGCCCCACCGGATCAGTCTACGAGCAGTACTTC
CASSYGPTGSVYEQYF
>.|TRBJ2-3|few|TRBV20-1
TGCAGTGCTAGAGTCCGGTATGGCGGGAAAGTCACAGATACGCAGTATTTT
CSARVRYGGKVTDTQYF
>.|TRBJ2-5|many|TRBV11-2
TGTGCCAGCAGCTTAAAAGAGGGGGGGCTTCTGTCCCAGTACTTC
CASSLKEGGLLSQYF
>.|TRBJ1-5|.|TRBV30
TGTGCCTGGAGTTGGGGGGCTCAGCAGCCCCAGCATTTT
CAWSWGAQQPQHF
>.|TRBJ2-7|many|TRBV2
TGTGCCAGCAGTGATCGCAGGACAGACTACGAGCAGTACTTC
CASSDRRTDYEQYF
>.|TRBJ2-4|many|TRBV15
TGTGCCACCAGCAGAGCGGGGCTCTTAGCCAAAAACATTCAGTACTTC
CATSRAGLLAKNIQYF
>.|TRBJ2-7|few|TRBV3-1
TGTGCCAGCAGCCAAGGTCTAGCTGTCTACGAGCAGTACTTC
CASSQGLAVYEQYF
>.|TRBJ1-1|many|TRBV6-5
TGTGCCAGCAGACCCCGCGGGACACTCATGAACACTGAAGCTTTCTTT
CASRPRGTLMNTEAFF
>.|TRBJ2-7|.|TRBV18
TGTGCCAGCTCACCTCCAGCCTACTCCTACGAGCAGTACTTC
CASSPPAYSYEQYF
>.|TRBJ1-1|many|TRBV13
TGTGCCAGCAGCTCTTACAGGTGGGTGAACACTGAAGCTTTCTTT
CASSSYRWVNTEAFF
>.|TRBJ2-2|many|TRBV7-2
TGTGCCACTAGGCAGGGGGAGGGCCCCGGGGAGCTGTTTTTT
CATRQGEGPGELFF
>.|TRBJ1-2|many|TRBV9
TGTGCCAGCAGCGTAGGGTCAGACAGACGCTATGGCTACACCTTC
CASSVGSDRRYGYTF
>TRBD1|TRBJ2-7|few|TRBV19
TGTGCCAGTAGCCGAAGCCCGGGACAGGGGTCCGACGAGCAGTACTTC
CASSRSPGQGSDEQYF
>TRBD1|TRBJ1-2|many|TRBV12-3/TRBV12-4
TGTGCCAGCAGCCCCATGACAGGGGGCCGGTATGGCTACACCTTC
CASSPMTGGRYGYTF
>.|TRBJ1-1|few|TRBV19
TGTGCCACAAACAAACGGGCGGAAAACACTGAAGCTTTCTTT
CATNKRAENTEAFF
>TRBD1|TRBJ1-2|many|TRBV12-5
TGTGCTAGTGGTTCGACAGGGGGGACCTATGGCTACACCTTC
CASGSTGGTYGYTF
>.|TRBJ1-5|many|TRBV12-5
TGTGCTAGTGGTGCCAACGGTCAGCCCCAGCATTTT
CASGANGQPQHF
>.|TRBJ2-7|.|TRBV27
TGTGCCAGCAGTTTTGGCACCATGTCCTACGAGCAGTACTTC
CASSFGTMSYEQYF
>.|TRBJ2-7|.|TRBV7-2
TGTGCCAGCAGCTGGGCAGTCGCCTACGAGCAGTACTTC
CASSWAVAYEQYF
>TRBD1|TRBJ1-1|many|TRBV20-1
TGCAGTGCTAGAGACGGACAGGGGGCCGGTGAAGCTTTCTTT
CSARDGQGAGEAFF
>.|TRBJ1-2|many|TRBV6-5
TGTGCCAGCACCTCCGGAGAGGGGGGGTATGGCTACACCTTC
CASTSGEGGYGYTF
>.|TRBJ2-2|many|TRBV19
TGTGCCAGTAGTATAGTACAGCTCCGGATGAACACCGGGGAGCTGTTTTTT
CASSIVQLRMNTGELFF
>.|TRBJ1-5|.|TRBV10-3
TGTGCCATCAGTGAGGAGGGGGGGGCGTATCAGCCCCAGCATTTT
CAISEEGGAYQPQHF
>.|TRBJ1-1|many|TRBV5-1
TGCGCCAGCAGCTCGCAGGGAATAGGGAACACTGAAGCTTTCTTT
CASSSQGIGNTEAFF
>TRBD1|TRBJ2-7|few|TRBV30
TGTGCCTGGAGTGCCGGACAGGGGAACGAGCAGTACTTC
CAWSAGQGNEQYF
>.|TRBJ1-1|.|TRBV24-1
TGTGCCACCAGTCAGGGACTGAACACTGAAGCTTTCTTT
CATSQGLNTEAFF
>.|TRBJ1-5|many|TRBV12-3/TRBV12-4
TGTGCCAGCAGTTTACAGGGGTTAAGTCAGCCCCAGCATTTT
CASSLQGLSQPQHF
>.|TRBJ2-7|many|TRBV27
TGTGCCAGCAGTTTAGACCACAGGGAGACCTACGAGCAGTACTTC
CASSLDHRETYEQYF
>.|TRBJ1-1|many|TRBV4-1
TGCGCCAGCAGCCAAGATGTCAACACTGAAGCTTTCTTT
CASSQDVNTEAFF
>.|TRBJ2-7|many|TRBV7-9
TGTGCCAGCAGACCTGCCTCGGGACCCTACGAGCAGTACTTC
CASRPASGPYEQYF
>TRBD1|TRBJ1-2|many|TRBV12-5
TGTGCTAGTGGTCCGCTAAACCCGGGACAGGTTAACTATGGCTACACCTTC
CASGPLNPGQVNYGYTF
>TRBD1|TRBJ2-2|many|TRBV12-3/TRBV12-4
TGTGCCACCGGAGACAGGGGCACCGGGGAGCTGTTTTTT
CATGDRGTGELFF
>TRBD1|TRBJ2-7|.|TRBV28
TGTGCCAGCAAGGGGAACTCTGGACAGGGTTACGAGCAGTACTTC
CASKGNSGQGYEQYF
>.|TRBJ1-5|few|TRBV12-3/TRBV12-4
TGTGCCAGCAGTCCTCAATTTTATAGCAATCAGCCCCAGCATTTT
CASSPQFYSNQPQHF
>.|TRBJ1-6|few|TRBV27
TGTGCCAGCAGTTTAATGGGATCACCCCTCCACTTT
CASSLMGSPLHF
>TRBD1|TRBJ2-7|many|TRBV18
TGTGCCAGCTCACCAAGGGGACAGGGGGCGGGCGAGCAGTACTTC
CASSPRGQGAGEQYF
>.|TRBJ2-5|many|TRBV11-1
TGTGCCAGCAGCTTACCTCTCGGACGTCCAACTGGAGGAGAGGAGACCCAGTACTTC
CASSLPLGRPTGGEETQYF
>TRBD1|TRBJ1-2|many|TRBV6-1
TGTGCCAGCAGCGAACGGGACAGGGGGAGAGACACCTTC
CASSERDRGRDTF
>.|TRBJ2-7|.|TRBV2
TGTGCCAGCAGCCCCCATCAGGACTACGAGCAGTACTTC
CASSPHQDYEQYF